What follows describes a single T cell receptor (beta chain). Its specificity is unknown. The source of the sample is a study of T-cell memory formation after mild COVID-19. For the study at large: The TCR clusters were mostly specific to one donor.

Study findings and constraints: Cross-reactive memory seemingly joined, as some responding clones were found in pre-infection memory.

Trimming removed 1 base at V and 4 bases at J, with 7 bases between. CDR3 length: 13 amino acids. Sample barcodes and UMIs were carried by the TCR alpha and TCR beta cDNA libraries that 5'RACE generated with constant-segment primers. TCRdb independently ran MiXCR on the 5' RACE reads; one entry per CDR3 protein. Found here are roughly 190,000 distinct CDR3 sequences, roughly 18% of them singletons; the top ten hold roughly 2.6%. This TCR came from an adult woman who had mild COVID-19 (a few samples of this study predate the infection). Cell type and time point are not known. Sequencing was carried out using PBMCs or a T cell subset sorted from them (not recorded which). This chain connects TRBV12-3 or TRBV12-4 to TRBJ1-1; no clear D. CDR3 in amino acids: CASSLGAGTEAFF. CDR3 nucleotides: TGTGCCAGCAGTTTAGGCGCGGGCACTGAAGCTTTCTTT.